Listed below are T cell receptor beta chains from one sample, sequenced in a study of control samples from healthy donors and cancer patients. The repertoire was sequenced with immunoSEQ multiplex PCR; TCRdb's copy has only in-frame clones and lacks some. The table lists almost 95,000 clones, about nine tenths of them singletons, with less than 4.5% in the top ten. The source material was blood. Source of these receptors: a woman between 18 and 29 years old in good health. Both conserved end residues are part of each CDR3. The order of the fields is V gene, D gene, J gene, clone size, CDR3 protein, CDR3 DNA. A D gene is named only where the DNA matches it firmly. Rows give clone size only sometimes, using once, few, many, or a class for an expanded clone.

V: TRBV6-1
D: -
J: TRBJ2-5
size: -
CDR3: CASSEGPGQETQYF
DNA: TGTGCCAGCAGTGAGGGGCCGGGCCAAGAGACCCAGTACTTC

V: TRBV28
D: -
J: TRBJ1-2
size: -
CDR3: CASSLSVSPRGYTF
DNA: TGTGCCAGCAGTTTATCAGTCAGTCCACGTGGCTACACCTTC

V: TRBV19
D: -
J: TRBJ2-2
size: once
CDR3: CASSVGPQAGELFF
DNA: TGTGCCAGTAGTGTGGGGCCCCAGGCCGGGGAGCTGTTTTTT

V: TRBV5-5
D: TRBD1
J: TRBJ1-2
size: -
CDR3: CASSSWTGGVFDYGYTF
DNA: TGTGCCAGCAGCTCCTGGACAGGGGGCGTTTTTGACTATGGCTACACCTTC

V: TRBV27
D: -
J: TRBJ2-1
size: -
CDR3: CASSLRSLSYNEQFF
DNA: TGTGCCAGCAGTTTAAGGAGCTTATCCTACAATGAGCAGTTCTTC

V: TRBV5-4
D: -
J: TRBJ2-7
size: -
CDR3: CASSLSEGIYEQYF
DNA: TGTGCCAGCAGCTTATCCGAAGGAATCTACGAGCAGTACTTC

V: TRBV5-6
D: -
J: TRBJ1-3
size: -
CDR3: CASSPRGARTGNTIYF
DNA: TGTGCCAGCAGCCCTAGGGGGGCTAGGACTGGAAACACCATATATTTT

V: TRBV6-5
D: -
J: TRBJ1-3
size: -
CDR3: CASSYHRDGNTIYF
DNA: TGTGCCAGCAGTTACCACAGGGACGGAAACACCATATATTTT

V: TRBV18
D: -
J: TRBJ2-5
size: -
CDR3: CASSPLRRNRQETQYF
DNA: TGTGCCAGCTCCCCCCTTCGAAGGAACAGACAAGAGACCCAGTACTTC

V: TRBV2
D: TRBD1
J: TRBJ1-4
size: -
CDR3: CASSNDRDEKLFF
DNA: TGTGCCAGCAGCAATGACAGGGACGAAAAACTGTTTTTT

V: TRBV10-3
D: -
J: TRBJ2-1
size: once
CDR3: CAISESAGAVNEQFF
DNA: TGTGCCATCAGTGAGTCTGCGGGGGCGGTAAATGAGCAGTTCTTC

V: TRBV9
D: -
J: TRBJ2-3
size: -
CDR3: CASSVVTDTDTQYF
DNA: TGTGCCAGCAGCGTAGTAACGGACACAGATACGCAGTATTTT

V: TRBV7-8
D: -
J: TRBJ2-2
size: -
CDR3: CASSLFRVDTGELFF
DNA: TGTGCCAGCAGCTTATTCAGGGTTGACACCGGGGAGCTGTTTTTT

V: TRBV6-2/TRBV6-3
D: -
J: TRBJ1-6
size: -
CDR3: CASSYTPTLKENSPLHF
DNA: TGTGCCAGCAGTTACACCCCAACGCTGAAGGAAAATTCACCCCTCCACTTT

V: TRBV7-9
D: -
J: TRBJ1-6
size: -
CDR3: CASSFGGEDLHF
DNA: TGTGCCAGCAGCTTTGGGGGTGAGGACCTCCACTTT

V: TRBV20-1
D: -
J: TRBJ1-2
size: -
CDR3: CSASRANYGYTF
DNA: TGCAGTGCTAGTAGAGCTAACTATGGCTACACCTTC

V: TRBV6-6
D: -
J: TRBJ2-7
size: -
CDR3: CASSYPISTGMYEQYF
DNA: TGTGCCAGCAGTTACCCAATCAGCACAGGGATGTACGAGCAGTACTTC

V: TRBV5-4
D: -
J: TRBJ2-2
size: -
CDR3: CASLPAGPNTGELFF
DNA: TGTGCCAGTCTGCCTGCGGGTCCGAACACCGGGGAGCTGTTTTTT

V: TRBV2
D: TRBD1
J: TRBJ1-6
size: few
CDR3: CASEDSGTGRTPLHF
DNA: TGTGCCAGCGAAGATTCCGGGACAGGGAGGACACCCCTCCACTTT

V: TRBV27
D: -
J: TRBJ1-5
size: -
CDR3: CASTEGVNQPQHF
DNA: TGTGCCAGCACGGAGGGGGTCAATCAGCCCCAGCATTTT

V: TRBV28
D: -
J: TRBJ1-2
size: -
CDR3: CASSLRQGGYTF
DNA: TGTGCCAGCAGTTTACGCCAGGGGGGCTACACCTTC

V: TRBV7-3
D: TRBD1
J: TRBJ1-1
size: -
CDR3: CASSSGQGNTEAFF
DNA: TGTGCCAGCAGCTCGGGACAGGGGAACACTGAAGCTTTCTTT

V: TRBV6-6
D: -
J: TRBJ2-7
size: -
CDR3: CASSYAGSSYEQYF
DNA: TGTGCCAGCAGTTACGCCGGCAGCTCCTACGAGCAGTACTTC

V: TRBV11-2
D: -
J: TRBJ1-2
size: -
CDR3: CASSLDSRGQYYGYTF
DNA: TGTGCCAGCAGCTTAGATTCCCGGGGGCAGTACTATGGCTACACCTTC

V: TRBV29-1
D: -
J: TRBJ1-1
size: -
CDR3: CSVSKVPEAFF
DNA: TGCAGCGTTTCAAAGGTCCCTGAAGCTTTCTTT

V: TRBV5-6
D: TRBD1
J: TRBJ1-2
size: -
CDR3: CASSPGTGYSGYTF
DNA: TGTGCCAGCAGTCCCGGGACAGGCTATTCTGGCTACACCTTC

V: TRBV7-6
D: -
J: TRBJ2-4
size: -
CDR3: CASSLDSGTTTGTRHIQYF
DNA: TGTGCCAGCAGCTTAGATTCGGGGACCACTACAGGGACAAGGCACATTCAGTACTTC

V: TRBV7-3
D: TRBD1
J: TRBJ2-5
size: -
CDR3: CASSRQGAQETQYF
DNA: TGTGCCAGCAGCCGACAGGGGGCGCAGGAGACCCAGTACTTC

V: TRBV5-8
D: TRBD1
J: TRBJ2-7
size: -
CDR3: CASSRDRVTSYEQYF
DNA: TGTGCCAGCAGCCGAGACAGGGTGACATCCTACGAGCAGTACTTC

V: TRBV27
D: TRBD1
J: TRBJ2-7
size: -
CDR3: CASRPRSGQGYYEQYF
DNA: TGTGCCAGCAGACCCCGAAGTGGACAGGGCTACTACGAGCAGTACTTC

V: TRBV5-1
D: -
J: TRBJ1-1
size: few
CDR3: CASSSGQSGTEAFF
DNA: TGCGCCAGCAGCTCGGGACAATCGGGCACTGAAGCTTTCTTT

V: TRBV15
D: -
J: TRBJ1-4
size: -
CDR3: CATSRGTNEKLFF
DNA: TGTGCCACCAGCAGGGGAACTAATGAAAAACTGTTTTTT

V: TRBV3-1/TRBV3-2
D: -
J: TRBJ1-6
size: -
CDR3: CASSQGGDSPLHF
DNA: TGTGCCAGCAGCCAGGGTGGGGATTCACCCCTCCACTTT

V: TRBV5-1
D: TRBD1
J: TRBJ1-2
size: -
CDR3: CASRGQGANYGYTF
DNA: TGCGCCAGCAGGGGACAGGGGGCCAACTATGGCTACACCTTC

V: TRBV2
D: -
J: TRBJ2-2
size: -
CDR3: CASNGPAANTGELFF
DNA: TGTGCCAGCAACGGCCCAGCGGCGAACACCGGGGAGCTGTTTTTT

V: TRBV9
D: -
J: TRBJ2-2
size: -
CDR3: CASEQRQNTGELFF
DNA: TGTGCCAGTGAGCAGCGGCAAAACACCGGGGAGCTGTTTTTT

V: TRBV27
D: -
J: TRBJ2-7
size: once
CDR3: CASSPRAYEQYF
DNA: TGTGCCAGCAGTCCTCGAGCCTACGAGCAGTACTTC

V: TRBV5-1
D: -
J: TRBJ2-7
size: -
CDR3: CASSLGTGYEQYF
DNA: TGCGCCAGCAGCTTGGGTACCGGCTACGAGCAGTACTTC

V: TRBV11-2
D: TRBD1
J: TRBJ1-4
size: -
CDR3: CASRRTGGSNEKLFF
DNA: TGTGCCAGCAGACGGACAGGGGGCTCTAATGAAAAACTGTTTTTT

V: TRBV7-9
D: -
J: TRBJ2-6
size: -
CDR3: CASSPRTAGANVLTF
DNA: TGTGCCAGCAGCCCCCGGACAGCTGGGGCCAACGTCCTGACTTTC

V: TRBV6-5
D: -
J: TRBJ2-2
size: -
CDR3: CASSRDPGTGELFF
DNA: TGTGCCAGCAGCAGAGATCCGGGCACCGGGGAGCTGTTTTTT

V: TRBV4-1
D: -
J: TRBJ1-3
size: -
CDR3: CASSPIQGKSSGNTIYF
DNA: TGCGCCAGCAGCCCGATACAGGGTAAGAGCTCTGGAAACACCATATATTTT

V: TRBV19
D: -
J: TRBJ1-2
size: -
CDR3: CASSIGGAGYTF
DNA: TGTGCCAGTAGTATAGGAGGGGCTGGCTACACCTTC

V: TRBV12-3/TRBV12-4
D: TRBD1
J: TRBJ1-1
size: few
CDR3: CASSYDRGRGAFF
DNA: TGTGCCAGCAGTTACGACAGGGGGCGCGGGGCTTTCTTT

V: TRBV19
D: -
J: TRBJ1-2
size: -
CDR3: CASSRVGNYGYTF
DNA: TGTGCCAGTAGTAGGGTGGGTAACTATGGCTACACCTTC

V: TRBV3-1/TRBV3-2
D: -
J: TRBJ1-6
size: -
CDR3: CASSDGDLDNSPLHF
DNA: TGTGCCAGCAGCGACGGGGATCTAGATAATTCACCCCTCCACTTT

V: TRBV2
D: -
J: TRBJ2-7
size: once
CDR3: CASSVGTNSYEQYF
DNA: TGTGCCAGCAGTGTGGGCACAAACTCCTACGAGCAGTACTTC

V: TRBV24-1
D: TRBD1
J: TRBJ1-1
size: -
CDR3: CATSPTGGNTEAFF
DNA: TGTGCCACCAGTCCCACAGGGGGCAACACTGAAGCTTTCTTT

V: TRBV7-9
D: -
J: TRBJ1-1
size: -
CDR3: CASSFESPNTEAFF
DNA: TGTGCCAGCAGCTTCGAGAGCCCAAACACTGAAGCTTTCTTT

V: TRBV25-1
D: -
J: TRBJ1-5
size: -
CDR3: CASSGSNQPQHF
DNA: TGTGCCAGCAGCGGGAGCAATCAGCCCCAGCATTTT

V: TRBV7-3
D: -
J: TRBJ1-4
size: -
CDR3: CASSLVFNEKLFF
DNA: TGTGCCAGCAGCTTAGTGTTTAATGAAAAACTGTTTTTT

V: TRBV5-1
D: -
J: TRBJ1-1
size: -
CDR3: CASSFPGHGTEAFF
DNA: TGCGCCAGCAGCTTCCCGGGACACGGAACTGAAGCTTTCTTT

V: TRBV14
D: TRBD2
J: TRBJ2-1
size: -
CDR3: CASSQGFSGVNEQFF
DNA: TGTGCCAGCAGCCAAGGCTTTAGCGGGGTTAATGAGCAGTTCTTC

V: TRBV5-1
D: -
J: TRBJ2-5
size: -
CDR3: CASSLGGFQETQYF
DNA: TGCGCCAGCAGCTTGGGCGGTTTCCAAGAGACCCAGTACTTC

V: TRBV2
D: -
J: TRBJ1-2
size: -
CDR3: CASALGLTYGYTF
DNA: TGTGCCAGCGCGTTAGGCCTCACCTATGGCTACACCTTC

V: TRBV14
D: TRBD1
J: TRBJ1-4
size: -
CDR3: CASSQDQEGTGGSTNEKLFF
DNA: TGTGCCAGCAGCCAAGATCAGGAGGGGACAGGGGGCTCAACTAATGAAAAACTGTTTTTT

V: TRBV2
D: -
J: TRBJ1-5
size: -
CDR3: CASTGEGEYQPQHF
DNA: TGTGCCAGCACAGGGGAAGGAGAATATCAGCCCCAGCATTTT

V: TRBV10-1
D: -
J: TRBJ2-7
size: -
CDR3: CASGRGLKCEQYF
DNA: TGCGCCAGCGGCCGGGGCCTGAAGTGCGAGCAGTACTTC

V: TRBV3-1/TRBV3-2
D: -
J: TRBJ1-2
size: -
CDR3: CASSQDHGLLF
DNA: TGTGCCAGCAGCCAAGACCACGGCCTACTCTTC